Listed below are T cell receptor beta chains from one sample, sequenced in a study of CD8 T cells in Susac syndrome. TCRdb fed the immunoSEQ multiplex PCR reads into MiXCR, producing one record per CDR3 protein. The sample has about 130,000 distinct CDR3 sequences, roughly 80% seen once. Sequencing was done on a sample of CD8+ T cells from PBMCs. All receptors come from a human donor with multiple sclerosis. Each CDR3 is given with its conserved first and last residue. The order of the fields is J gene, D gene, V gene, clone size, CDR3 DNA, CDR3 protein. D genes are given only for firm matches. The size entry is marked missing in some rows and otherwise reads once, few, many or a size class.

j_gene: TRBJ2-1
d_gene: .
v_gene: TRBV3-1
abundance: once
CDR3nt: TGTGCCAGCGGCCAACCTGAGACAAGGGGCTCCTACAATGAGCAGTTCTTC
CDR3aa: CASGQPETRGSYNEQFF

j_gene: TRBJ2-1
d_gene: TRBD2
v_gene: TRBV11-2
abundance: .
CDR3nt: TGTGCCAGCAGCACTAGGACTAGCGGGGGAGAGGGGCAGTTCTTC
CDR3aa: CASSTRTSGGEGQFF

j_gene: TRBJ2-1
d_gene: .
v_gene: TRBV7-6
abundance: .
CDR3nt: TGTGCCAGCAGCCCGGCAGGGTCCTACAATGAGCAGTTCTTC
CDR3aa: CASSPAGSYNEQFF

j_gene: TRBJ1-2
d_gene: .
v_gene: TRBV19
abundance: few
CDR3nt: TGTGCCAGTAGTATAGGGCCTCAGACTGATTATGGCTACACCTTC
CDR3aa: CASSIGPQTDYGYTF

j_gene: TRBJ2-3
d_gene: .
v_gene: TRBV5-6
abundance: .
CDR3nt: TGTGCCAGCAGCCTGGGGGATACGGGGCAGTATTTT
CDR3aa: CASSLGDTGQYF

j_gene: TRBJ1-6
d_gene: .
v_gene: TRBV13
abundance: .
CDR3nt: TGTGCCAGCAGCTTGAGGGCCCAGGAAAATTCACCCCTCCACTTT
CDR3aa: CASSLRAQENSPLHF

j_gene: TRBJ2-3
d_gene: TRBD2
v_gene: TRBV20-1
abundance: .
CDR3nt: TGCAGTGCTAGAGAACTAGCGGGGGAACCAGATACGCAGTATTTT
CDR3aa: CSARELAGEPDTQYF

j_gene: TRBJ1-5
d_gene: .
v_gene: TRBV28
abundance: .
CDR3nt: TGTGCCAGCAGTTACACGGATAGCAATCAGCCCCAGCATTTT
CDR3aa: CASSYTDSNQPQHF

j_gene: TRBJ2-7
d_gene: .
v_gene: TRBV11-2
abundance: .
CDR3nt: TGTGCCAGCTCCGAACCCCAGATGGGTTCGATCTACGAGCAGTACTTC
CDR3aa: CASSEPQMGSIYEQYF

j_gene: TRBJ2-1
d_gene: .
v_gene: TRBV30
abundance: once
CDR3nt: TGTGCCTGGAGCGGGATTAGGAAAGCAGATGAGCAGTTCTTC
CDR3aa: CAWSGIRKADEQFF

j_gene: TRBJ2-1
d_gene: .
v_gene: TRBV5-1
abundance: .
CDR3nt: TGCGCCAGCAGCTTTGAGGGCAATGAGCAGTTCTTC
CDR3aa: CASSFEGNEQFF

j_gene: TRBJ2-3
d_gene: TRBD2
v_gene: TRBV4-1
abundance: .
CDR3nt: TGCGCCAGCAGCCAAGCGGGGGGGGATACGCAGTATTTT
CDR3aa: CASSQAGGDTQYF

j_gene: TRBJ2-1
d_gene: .
v_gene: TRBV29-1
abundance: once
CDR3nt: TGCAGCGTTGGAAACAGGGTGTACAATGAGCAGTTCTTC
CDR3aa: CSVGNRVYNEQFF

j_gene: TRBJ2-1
d_gene: TRBD2
v_gene: TRBV11-2
abundance: once
CDR3nt: TGTGCCAGCAGCTTAGTCCCCGGGGCTAGCGGGAGTCATGAGCAGTTCTTC
CDR3aa: CASSLVPGASGSHEQFF

j_gene: TRBJ1-3
d_gene: .
v_gene: TRBV7-9
abundance: .
CDR3nt: TGTGCCAGCAGCGGTACTAGCAGTCTCTCTGGAAACACCATATATTTT
CDR3aa: CASSGTSSLSGNTIYF